Listed below are T cell receptor beta chains from one sample, sequenced in a study of Ad26.COV2.S vaccination and SARS-CoV-2 variants. Assay: immunoSEQ multiplex PCR; the TCRdb copy retains only in-frame clones and omits some. Among about 680,000 clones, 70% to 90% were seen once, and the ten largest hold around 1.5%. Material: peripheral blood, obtained in a trial of Ad26.COV2.S vaccine versus placebo. These TCRs come from a person aged 18-60 years who received the Ad26.COV2.S COVID-19 vaccine or a placebo. CDR3s include the opening cysteine and the closing phenylalanine or tryptophan. D genes are given only for firm matches. Clone size is stated in some rows and not others, as once, few, many or a class when expanded.

abundance: -; d_gene: -; v_gene: TRBV10-3; j_gene: TRBJ2-7; CDR3aa: CATQLDRYEQYF; CDR3nt: TGTGCCACACAACTAGACAGGTACGAGCAGTACTTC
abundance: -; d_gene: -; v_gene: TRBV11-1; j_gene: TRBJ2-1; CDR3aa: CASSPSGRSNNEQFF; CDR3nt: TGTGCCAGCAGTCCGTCGGGACGATCAAACAATGAGCAGTTCTTC
abundance: -; d_gene: -; v_gene: TRBV24-1; j_gene: TRBJ2-1; CDR3aa: CATSDPTLTEQFF; CDR3nt: TGTGCCACCAGTGATCCTACACTTACAGAGCAGTTCTTC
abundance: -; d_gene: TRBD1; v_gene: TRBV30; j_gene: TRBJ1-4; CDR3aa: CAWSSRQGQNEKLFF; CDR3nt: TGTGCCTGGAGTTCCCGACAGGGCCAGAATGAAAAACTGTTTTTT
abundance: few; d_gene: -; v_gene: TRBV5-1; j_gene: TRBJ2-5; CDR3aa: CASSSSGGETQYF; CDR3nt: TGCGCCAGCAGCTCTTCCGGGGGAGAGACCCAGTACTTC
abundance: -; d_gene: -; v_gene: TRBV24-1; j_gene: TRBJ1-4; CDR3aa: CATSDQDSAKLFF; CDR3nt: TGTGCCACCAGTGACCAGGACAGCGCAAAACTGTTTTTT
abundance: -; d_gene: TRBD2; v_gene: TRBV24-1; j_gene: TRBJ2-3; CDR3aa: CATSEAGAADTQYF; CDR3nt: TGTGCCACCAGTGAAGCGGGGGCCGCAGATACGCAGTATTTT
abundance: -; d_gene: TRBD2; v_gene: TRBV5-4; j_gene: TRBJ2-3; CDR3aa: CASSLFSSGSSTQYF; CDR3nt: TGTGCCAGCAGCTTGTTTTCTAGCGGGAGTAGTACGCAGTATTTT
abundance: -; d_gene: TRBD1; v_gene: TRBV29-1; j_gene: TRBJ2-7; CDR3aa: CSVEYGTGDEQYF; CDR3nt: TGCAGCGTTGAATACGGGACAGGGGACGAGCAGTACTTC
abundance: -; d_gene: -; v_gene: TRBV27; j_gene: TRBJ2-3; CDR3aa: CASRLTTSTDTQYF; CDR3nt: TGTGCCAGCAGACTGACTACTAGCACAGATACGCAGTATTTT
abundance: few; d_gene: -; v_gene: TRBV11-2; j_gene: TRBJ2-7; CDR3aa: CASSLRGGNLYEQYF; CDR3nt: TGTGCCAGCAGCTTAAGAGGCGGTAACCTCTACGAGCAGTACTTC
abundance: once; d_gene: TRBD2; v_gene: TRBV7-9; j_gene: TRBJ2-7; CDR3aa: CASRREGGTYEQYF; CDR3nt: TGTGCCAGCCGCCGGGAGGGAGGGACGTACGAGCAGTACTTC
abundance: -; d_gene: -; v_gene: TRBV3-1/TRBV3-2; j_gene: TRBJ1-5; CDR3aa: CASSQGDLTPQHF; CDR3nt: TGTGCCAGCAGCCAAGGGGACCTAACTCCCCAGCATTTT
abundance: few; d_gene: -; v_gene: TRBV5-5; j_gene: TRBJ2-7; CDR3aa: CASSPTSYEQYF; CDR3nt: TGTGCCAGCAGCCCTACAAGTTACGAGCAGTACTTC
abundance: -; d_gene: -; v_gene: TRBV11-2; j_gene: TRBJ1-2; CDR3aa: CASSLDGAGNYYGYTF; CDR3nt: TGTGCCAGCAGCTTAGATGGAGCAGGGAACTACTATGGCTACACCTTC
abundance: -; d_gene: -; v_gene: TRBV10-3; j_gene: TRBJ2-2; CDR3aa: CAISGRKTGNTGELFF; CDR3nt: TGTGCCATCAGTGGACGGAAAACCGGGAACACCGGGGAGCTGTTTTTT
abundance: -; d_gene: -; v_gene: TRBV7-9; j_gene: TRBJ2-7; CDR3aa: CASSLEAENWGWQYF; CDR3nt: TGTGCCAGCAGCTTAGAGGCGGAGAACTGGGGGTGGCAGTACTTC
abundance: -; d_gene: TRBD2; v_gene: TRBV29-1; j_gene: TRBJ2-2; CDR3aa: CSVEDRLAGPSATGELFF; CDR3nt: TGCAGCGTTGAAGATCGACTAGCGGGCCCCTCGGCCACCGGGGAGCTGTTTTTT
abundance: -; d_gene: -; v_gene: TRBV19; j_gene: TRBJ2-7; CDR3aa: CATQTPTYEQYF; CDR3nt: TGTGCCACCCAGACACCGACCTACGAGCAGTACTTC
abundance: -; d_gene: TRBD1; v_gene: TRBV29-1; j_gene: TRBJ1-1; CDR3aa: CSADRDRVSAFF; CDR3nt: TGCAGCGCCGACCGGGACAGGGTGTCGGCTTTCTTT
abundance: -; d_gene: -; v_gene: TRBV5-1; j_gene: TRBJ2-7; CDR3aa: CASSLQTPYEQYF; CDR3nt: TGCGCCAGCAGCTTGCAGACCCCCTACGAGCAGTACTTC
abundance: -; d_gene: -; v_gene: TRBV19; j_gene: TRBJ2-3; CDR3aa: CASSIPGTWGTDTQYF; CDR3nt: TGTGCCAGTAGTATACCCGGGACTTGGGGGACAGATACGCAGTATTTT
abundance: -; d_gene: TRBD1; v_gene: TRBV2; j_gene: TRBJ1-4; CDR3aa: CASSPTGGNEKLFF; CDR3nt: TGTGCCAGCAGTCCGACAGGGGGAAATGAAAAACTGTTTTTT
abundance: -; d_gene: TRBD2; v_gene: TRBV6-4; j_gene: TRBJ2-1; CDR3aa: CASSVVAGGYNEQFF; CDR3nt: TGTGCCAGCAGTGTCGTAGCGGGAGGGTACAATGAGCAGTTCTTC
abundance: -; d_gene: TRBD1; v_gene: TRBV5-4; j_gene: TRBJ1-6; CDR3aa: CASSLGQGQSPLHF; CDR3nt: TGTGCCAGCAGCTTGGGACAGGGGCAGTCACCCCTCCACTTT
abundance: once; d_gene: -; v_gene: TRBV5-1; j_gene: TRBJ1-4; CDR3aa: CASSSQPSTNEKLFF; CDR3nt: TGCGCCAGCAGCTCTCAGCCCTCAACTAATGAAAAACTGTTTTTT
abundance: once; d_gene: TRBD1; v_gene: TRBV6-2/TRBV6-3; j_gene: TRBJ2-3; CDR3aa: CASSARRSGGTQYF; CDR3nt: TGTGCCAGCAGTGCCCGTCGATCAGGGGGTACGCAGTATTTT
abundance: once; d_gene: -; v_gene: TRBV25-1; j_gene: TRBJ2-2; CDR3aa: CASSERGPQGELFF; CDR3nt: TGTGCCAGCAGTGAAAGGGGACCCCAGGGGGAGCTGTTTTTT
abundance: -; d_gene: -; v_gene: TRBV6-6; j_gene: TRBJ1-1; CDR3aa: CASSPPPPRAEAFF; CDR3nt: TGTGCCAGCAGTCCTCCACCTCCGAGGGCTGAAGCTTTCTTT
abundance: -; d_gene: -; v_gene: TRBV19; j_gene: TRBJ2-1; CDR3aa: CASSIELAARGSQFF; CDR3nt: TGTGCCAGTAGTATAGAATTGGCAGCGAGAGGCTCGCAGTTCTTC
abundance: -; d_gene: TRBD1; v_gene: TRBV6-5; j_gene: TRBJ2-1; CDR3aa: CASSLFGQGNEQFF; CDR3nt: TGTGCCAGCAGTCTCTTTGGACAGGGGAATGAGCAGTTCTTC
abundance: -; d_gene: TRBD1; v_gene: TRBV7-2; j_gene: TRBJ2-7; CDR3aa: CASSLPGQGLTLGQYF; CDR3nt: TGTGCCAGCAGCTTACCGGGACAGGGTCTGACGCTTGGACAGTACTTC
abundance: once; d_gene: -; v_gene: TRBV5-1; j_gene: TRBJ2-7; CDR3aa: CASSPRTDTYEQYF; CDR3nt: TGCGCCAGCAGCCCGAGGACGGATACCTACGAGCAGTACTTC
abundance: -; d_gene: -; v_gene: TRBV7-9; j_gene: TRBJ2-2; CDR3aa: CASSLGTGELFF; CDR3nt: TGTGCCAGCAGCTTAGGGACCGGGGAGCTGTTTTTT
abundance: once; d_gene: TRBD2; v_gene: TRBV5-6; j_gene: TRBJ2-4; CDR3aa: CASNSGTSDQIQYF; CDR3nt: TGTGCCAGCAACTCCGGGACTAGCGACCAGATTCAGTACTTC
abundance: -; d_gene: TRBD1; v_gene: TRBV5-1; j_gene: TRBJ1-4; CDR3aa: CASSADRANEKLFF; CDR3nt: TGCGCCAGCAGCGCCGACAGGGCTAATGAAAAACTGTTTTTT
abundance: -; d_gene: -; v_gene: TRBV25-1; j_gene: TRBJ1-6; CDR3aa: CASSEAAASGSPLHF; CDR3nt: TGTGCCAGCAGTGAGGCGGCCGCTTCAGGGTCACCCCTCCACTTT
abundance: -; d_gene: -; v_gene: TRBV27; j_gene: TRBJ2-1; CDR3aa: CASRDEGLDYNEQFF; CDR3nt: TGTGCCAGCAGGGACGAGGGGTTGGACTACAATGAGCAGTTCTTC
abundance: -; d_gene: TRBD1; v_gene: TRBV30; j_gene: TRBJ1-6; CDR3aa: CAWKNRDRGPSSYNSPLHF; CDR3nt: TGTGCCTGGAAAAACCGGGACAGGGGCCCAAGCTCCTATAATTCACCCCTCCACTTT
abundance: -; d_gene: -; v_gene: TRBV5-4; j_gene: TRBJ2-5; CDR3aa: CASSLRRIGASETQYF; CDR3nt: TGTGCCAGCAGCTTGAGGCGTATCGGGGCCTCCGAGACCCAGTACTTC
abundance: -; d_gene: TRBD2; v_gene: TRBV10-1; j_gene: TRBJ2-1; CDR3aa: CASSPSGTSYNEQFF; CDR3nt: TGCGCCAGCAGTCCATCCGGGACTAGCTACAATGAGCAGTTCTTC
abundance: -; d_gene: -; v_gene: TRBV2; j_gene: TRBJ1-1; CDR3aa: CASSAGQNTEAFF; CDR3nt: TGTGCCAGCAGCGCGGGACAAAACACTGAAGCTTTCTTT
abundance: -; d_gene: -; v_gene: TRBV30; j_gene: TRBJ2-3; CDR3aa: CASRVRGAGEQYF; CDR3nt: TGTGCCTCACGCGTCCGGGGGGCGGGGGAGCAGTATTTT
abundance: -; d_gene: TRBD1; v_gene: TRBV12-3/TRBV12-4; j_gene: TRBJ1-2; CDR3aa: CASSKQGGGYTF; CDR3nt: TGTGCCAGCAGTAAGCAAGGGGGCGGCTACACCTTC
abundance: -; d_gene: TRBD1; v_gene: TRBV5-6; j_gene: TRBJ2-3; CDR3aa: CASSPTGALYTQYF; CDR3nt: TGTGCCAGCAGCCCGACAGGGGCCCTCTATACGCAGTATTTT
abundance: -; d_gene: TRBD1; v_gene: TRBV4-1; j_gene: TRBJ2-1; CDR3aa: CASRLDRGAYNEQFF; CDR3nt: TGCGCCAGCAGACTTGACAGGGGTGCCTACAATGAGCAGTTCTTC
abundance: -; d_gene: TRBD1; v_gene: TRBV6-6; j_gene: TRBJ1-5; CDR3aa: CASSSGQGHNQPQHF; CDR3nt: TGTGCCAGCAGTTCTGGACAGGGGCACAATCAGCCCCAGCATTTT
abundance: -; d_gene: TRBD2; v_gene: TRBV29-1; j_gene: TRBJ2-1; CDR3aa: CSVEGLAGNEQFF; CDR3nt: TGCAGCGTTGAGGGTCTAGCGGGTAATGAGCAGTTCTTC
abundance: -; d_gene: -; v_gene: TRBV12-5; j_gene: TRBJ1-5; CDR3aa: CASGVGQGNNQPQHF; CDR3nt: TGTGCTAGTGGGGTCGGTCAGGGGAACAATCAGCCCCAGCATTTT
abundance: once; d_gene: TRBD1; v_gene: TRBV11-2; j_gene: TRBJ2-3; CDR3aa: CASSGTGTASDTQYF; CDR3nt: TGTGCCAGCAGCGGGACCGGGACAGCTTCAGATACGCAGTATTTT
abundance: -; d_gene: -; v_gene: TRBV2; j_gene: TRBJ1-2; CDR3aa: CASSFGSPGRGYTF; CDR3nt: TGTGCCAGCAGCTTCGGGTCCCCCGGGCGGGGCTACACCTTC
abundance: -; d_gene: -; v_gene: TRBV9; j_gene: TRBJ2-1; CDR3aa: CASSVELAYEQFF; CDR3nt: TGTGCCAGCAGCGTAGAACTAGCCTATGAGCAGTTCTTC
abundance: -; d_gene: -; v_gene: TRBV30; j_gene: TRBJ2-1; CDR3aa: CAWWSSYNEQFF; CDR3nt: TGTGCCTGGTGGAGCTCCTACAATGAGCAGTTCTTC
abundance: few; d_gene: TRBD1; v_gene: TRBV11-2; j_gene: TRBJ2-7; CDR3aa: CASSLERDRGYEQYF; CDR3nt: TGTGCCAGCAGCTTAGAAAGGGACAGGGGGTACGAGCAGTACTTC
abundance: -; d_gene: -; v_gene: TRBV5-1; j_gene: TRBJ2-7; CDR3aa: CASSPGSYEQYF; CDR3nt: TGCGCCAGCAGCCCTGGGTCCTACGAGCAGTACTTC